A single sample gave rise to the 10 T cell receptor beta chains below, sequenced in a study of shared clonotypes between healthy human individuals. Using immunoSEQ multiplex PCR, the repertoire was profiled, and TCRdb retains in-frame clones only, with some absent. In the table there are roughly 2.6 million clones, more than 80% of which are singletons. The material sequenced was naive CD4+ T cells sorted from blood. Subset of the sample: CD45RA+ positively selected. Receptors were obtained from a man younger than 30 in good health.

The chain employs TRBV19 and TRBJ2-2; D tentatively reads TRBD1 or TRBD2 (6 bases each). Germline values: CDR1 LNHDA, CDR2 SQIVND (reference sequence). Trimming left V 6 bases short and J 6 bases short, with 17 bases between. The CDR3 is made up of 15 amino acids. The CDR3 region is CASRPLRGRAGELFF. The CDR3 DNA follows: TGTGCCAGTAGGCCCTTACGGGGGCGGGCCGGGGAGCTGTTTTTT.

The chain links TRBV2 to TRBJ1-5, with 10 bases matching TRBD1. Per the germline V gene, CDR1 is SNHLY and CDR2 is FYNNEI. There are 15 residues in the CDR3. Germline trimming cut 4 bases from V and 6 bases from J; bases unmatched to any gene: 6. CDR3: CASSGTGGRRQPQHF. The DNA of the CDR3 is TGTGCCAGCAGTGGGACAGGGGGTCGGCGTCAGCCCCAGCATTTT. Filled out from reference TRBV2 and TRBJ1-5, the complete variable domain reads EPEVTQTPSHQVTQMGQEVILRCVPISNHLYFYWYRQILGQKVEFLVSFYNNEISEKSEIFDDQFSVERPDGSNFTLKIRSTKLEDSAMYFCASSGTGGRRQPQHFGDGTRLSIL.

This sequence joins TRBV2 and TRBJ2-3; tentative D call: TRBD2 (6 bases). CDR1 SNHLY and CDR2 FYNNEI come from the germline V gene. Deletions cut 6 bases from V and 2 bases from J, with 18 bases between. CDR3 length equals 16 residues. CDR3 sequence: CASRGAGGGITDTQYF. The CDR3 DNA follows: TGTGCCAGCAGAGGGGCAGGAGGCGGGATCACAGATACGCAGTATTTT.

V is TRBV7-2 and J is TRBJ2-1; D may correspond to TRBD1 or TRBD2 (5 bases each). The germline CDR1 and CDR2 sequences are SGHTA and FQGNSA. This CDR3 contains 13 residues. The ends were cut back, 0 bases at V and 9 bases at J, with 9 bases in the middle. The CDR3 DNA reads TGTGCCAGCAGCTTAGCCCCGGGGCCTGAGCAGTTCTTC. It translates to CASSLAPGPEQFF. The whole variable domain, filled in from reference TRBV7-2 and TRBJ2-1, reads GAGVSQSPSNKVTEKGKDVELRCDPISGHTALYWYRQSLGQGLEFLIYFQGNSAPDKSGLPSDRFSAERTGGSVSTLTIQRTQQEDSAVYLCASSLAPGPEQFFGPGTRLTVL.

The gene calls are TRBV5-4 and TRBJ2-1; 7 nucleotides agree with TRBD2. CDR3 size: 15 residues. Germline-derived CDR1 and CDR2 are SGHNT and YYREEE (reference sequence). J gave up 9 bases and V 0 bases, and 9 bases lay outside the gene matches. As DNA, the CDR3 is TGTGCCAGCAGCTTGGGCGGGAAAGCGGGAAGTGAGCAGTTCTTC. Amino acids: CASSLGGKAGSEQFF.

This chain links TRBV2 with TRBJ2-3; 9 bases match TRBD1. This CDR3 contains 16 residues. CDR1 is SNHLY and CDR2 is FYNNEI in the germline V gene. With V trimmed by 4 bases and J by 7 bases, 12 bases remained unmatched. Written as DNA, the CDR3 is TGTGCCAGCAGTGGGGGAAGACAGGGGGTGGCACATACGCAGTATTTT. It codes for CASSGGRQGVAHTQYF.

This sequence joins TRBV5-4 and TRBJ2-7, with TRBD1 matching over 8 bases. There are 15 residues in the CDR3. V gave up 4 bases and J gave up 5 bases; unmatched junction bases: 11. Germline CDR1 is SGHNT and CDR2 is YYREEE (reference sequence). The CDR3 sequence is CASSPPGQATHEQYF. As DNA, the CDR3 is TGTGCCAGCAGCCCTCCGGGACAGGCGACCCACGAGCAGTACTTC.

The chain links TRBV10-3 to TRBJ1-5; 8 nucleotides align to TRBD1. This CDR3 spans 14 amino acids. Germline V gene sequence: CDR1 ENHRY, CDR2 SYGVKD. V lost 8 bases and J lost 4; bases outside the gene matches: 7. CDR3 nucleotide sequence: TGTGCCATCGCGCGGCAGGGGGCAAATCAGCCCCAGCATTTT. This translates into CAIARQGANQPQHF.

The J gene is TRBJ1-5, the V gene TRBV23-1; D not resolved. TRBV23-1 is filed as an ORF, its function uncertain. This CDR3 is built from 13 residues. The V and J ends lost 9 bases and 0 bases respectively, with 9 bases between them. CDR3 nucleotide sequence: TGCGCCAGAGGACTTTATAGCAATCAGCCCCAGCATTTT. Translating it yields CARGLYSNQPQHF.

This sequence joins TRBV5-1 and TRBJ2-1; 7 nucleotides line up with TRBD2. The CDR3 totals 11 residues. Germline V gene data show CDR1 as SGHRS and CDR2 as YFSETQ. The junction had 2 bases not matched to a gene; V was cut back by 5 bases and J by 9 bases. Here the CDR3 DNA reads TGCGCCAGCAGGGGGGAGGGTGAGCAGTTCTTC. It specifies CASRGEGEQFF.